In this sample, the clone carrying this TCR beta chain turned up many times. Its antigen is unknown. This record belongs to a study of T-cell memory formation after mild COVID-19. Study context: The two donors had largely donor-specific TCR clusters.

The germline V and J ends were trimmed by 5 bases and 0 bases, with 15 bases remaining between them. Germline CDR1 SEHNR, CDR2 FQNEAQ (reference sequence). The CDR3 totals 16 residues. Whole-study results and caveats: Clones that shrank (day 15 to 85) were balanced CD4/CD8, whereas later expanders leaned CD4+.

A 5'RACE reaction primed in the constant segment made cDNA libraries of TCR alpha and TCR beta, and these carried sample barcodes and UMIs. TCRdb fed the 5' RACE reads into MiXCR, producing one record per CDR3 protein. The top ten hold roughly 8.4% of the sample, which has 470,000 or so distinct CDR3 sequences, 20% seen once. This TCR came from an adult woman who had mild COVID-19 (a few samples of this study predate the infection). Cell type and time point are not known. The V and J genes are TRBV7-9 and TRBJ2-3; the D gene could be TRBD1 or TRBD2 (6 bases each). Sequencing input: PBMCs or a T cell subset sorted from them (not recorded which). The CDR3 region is CASSQGIAVSTDTQYF. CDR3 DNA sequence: TGTGCCAGCAGCCAGGGGATAGCGGTTAGCACAGATACGCAGTATTTT. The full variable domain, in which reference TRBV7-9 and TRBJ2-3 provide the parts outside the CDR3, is DTGVSQNPRHKITKRGQNVTFRCDPISEHNRLYWYRQTLGQGPEFLTYFQNEAQLEKSRLLSDRFSAERPKGSFSTLEIQRTEQGDSAMYLCASSQGIAVSTDTQYFGPGTRLTVL.